Below, 23 T cell receptor beta chains from the same sample are listed, as sequenced in a study of CD8 T cells in Susac syndrome. Roughly 0.45 to 1 ug RNA was reverse transcribed with random hexamers. One entry per CDR3 protein, called by TCRdb with MiXCR from the immunoSEQ multiplex PCR reads. Here the sample spans about 120,000 distinct CDR3 sequences, approximately 90% being singletons. The sequenced sample consisted of CD8+ T cells from PBMCs. The receptors come from a human donor in good health.

The V call is TRBV29-1, the J call TRBJ1-5; D is unclear. CDR1 and CDR2 (germline): SQVTM, ANQGSEA. The V end lost 0 bases, the J end lost 3 bases, and 6 bases lay between the germline ends. CDR3 length: 13 amino acids. The CDR3 loop reads CSVEEGFNQPQHF. CDR3 in DNA: TGCAGCGTTGAAGAAGGTTTCAATCAGCCCCAGCATTTT.

This clonotype was recorded only once. The genes are TRBV6-6 and TRBJ2-3; D not resolved. The germline CDR1 and CDR2 sequences are MNHNY and SVGAGI (reference sequence). The CDR3 spans 16 residues. Trimming took off 4 bases at V and 4 bases at J, with 18 bases between the two ends. This CDR3 reads CASSFHLTQSADTQYF. The CDR3 DNA reads TGTGCCAGCAGTTTTCACCTCACCCAGTCCGCAGATACGCAGTATTTT.

The chain couples TRBV12-3 or TRBV12-4 to TRBJ2-7; the match to TRBD1 covers 9 bases. The V gene end was trimmed by 1 base and the J gene end by 2 bases; junction bases not matched to a gene: 3. The CDR3 is 15 amino acids. The CDR3 reads CASSLGGTGTYEQYF. The CDR3 region has the DNA TGTGCCAGCAGTTTAGGGGGGACAGGGACCTACGAGCAGTACTTC.

The sample holds one count of this clonotype. The chain joins TRBV7-2 to TRBJ2-1, with D perhaps matching TRBD1 (6 bases). Germline V gives CDR1 SGHTA, CDR2 FQGNSA. The V end was cut by 3 bases, the J end by 2 bases, with 11 bases between. The CDR3 length is 15 residues. CDR3: CASSFGTLTYNEQFF. CDR3 DNA: TGTGCCAGCAGCTTCGGGACACTCACCTACAATGAGCAGTTCTTC.

The gene calls are TRBV6-6 and TRBJ1-2; D gene unclear. Between the trimmed V and J ends, which lost 9 bases and 4 bases, there was a span of 15 bases. Germline V gives CDR1 MNHNY, CDR2 SVGAGI (reference sequence). This CDR3 comprises 13 residues. The DNA of the CDR3 is TGTGCCAGTTCCGGTGGAGGTAGCTATGGCTACACCTTC. It encodes CASSGGGSYGYTF.

The chain uses TRBV29-1 and TRBJ2-7, with a tentative D call TRBD2 (6 bases). The ends were cut back, 5 bases at V and 2 bases at J, with 16 bases in the middle. This CDR3 contains 14 residues. CDR1 and CDR2 from the germline V gene are SQVTM and ANQGSEA. Written as DNA, the CDR3 is TGCAGCGTTTCATCGGGACTGGCCGCCTACGAGCAGTACTTC. The encoded protein is CSVSSGLAAYEQYF.

The gene calls are TRBV18 and TRBJ2-5; D unresolved. There are 13 residues in the CDR3. V lost 3 bases and J lost 7, with 12 bases in between. The germline CDR1 and CDR2 sequences are KGHSH and LQKENI. This chain's CDR3 is CASSPNPAGTQYF. Here the CDR3 DNA reads TGTGCCAGCTCACCGAATCCCGCTGGGACCCAGTACTTC.

The chain joins TRBV29-1 to TRBJ1-5, with a weak D call TRBD1 (6 bases). Germline V gives CDR1 SQVTM, CDR2 ANQGSEA. CDR3 length: 14 amino acids. V dropped 6 bases and J dropped 4 bases, with 16 bases sitting between them. CDR3 sequence: CSVTTDRWNQPQHF. CDR3 DNA: TGCAGCGTCACCACGGACAGATGGAATCAGCCCCAGCATTTT. Based on the CDR3 plus reference TRBV29-1 and TRBJ1-5, the full variable domain is SAVISQKPSRDICQRGTSLTIQCQVDSQVTMMFWYRQQPGQSLTLIATANQGSEATYESGFVIDKFPISRPNLTFSTLTVSNMSPEDSSIYLCSVTTDRWNQPQHFGDGTRLSIL.

The chain links TRBV7-2 to TRBJ1-1; tentatively, D is TRBD1 (6 bases). There are 14 residues in the CDR3. V lost 3 bases, J lost 7 bases, and 15 bases lay in between. Germline V gene data show CDR1 as SGHTA and CDR2 as FQGNSA. CDR3 nucleotide sequence: TGTGCCAGCAGCTTTAGGGGGGGTATCGATGAAGCTTTCTTT. As protein: CASSFRGGIDEAFF.

V is TRBV6-1 and J is TRBJ2-3, with no clear D. CDR1 is MNHNS and CDR2 is SASEGT in the germline V gene. Trimming stripped 11 bases from V and 2 bases from J, with 11 bases between. CDR3 length: 12 amino acids. The CDR3 sequence: CAVARDTDTQYF. The CDR3 DNA is TGTGCCGTCGCCAGAGACACAGATACGCAGTATTTT.

The V call is TRBV2, the J call TRBJ1-5, with D perhaps matching TRBD1 (5 bases). CDR1 is SNHLY, CDR2 FYNNEI, per germline. V was pared by 5 bases and J by 7 bases, with 15 bases between. The CDR3 is 14 residues long. CDR3 DNA sequence: TGTGCCAGCAGTACCGACGGGACTGGGCAGCCCCAGCATTTT. Translating it yields CASSTDGTGQPQHF.

V is TRBV5-6 and J is TRBJ2-1; 8 bases are shared with TRBD2. There are 14 residues in the CDR3. CDR1 is SGHDT and CDR2 is YYEEEE in the germline V gene. V lost 0 bases and J lost 7; bases outside the gene matches: 3. CDR3 sequence reads: CASSLATSGNEQFF. CDR3 nucleotide sequence: TGTGCCAGCAGCTTGGCCACTAGCGGAAATGAGCAGTTCTTC. Complete variable domain (other parts from reference TRBV5-6 and TRBJ2-1): DAGVTQSPTHLIKTRGQQVTLRCSPKSGHDTVSWYQQALGQGPQFIFQYYEEEERQRGNFPDRFSGHQFPNYSSELNVNALLLGDSALYLCASSLATSGNEQFFGPGTRLTVL.

This sequence joins TRBV20-1 and TRBJ2-7; 11 bases map to TRBD1. This CDR3 has 13 amino acids. CDR1 is DFQATT, CDR2 SNEGSKA, per germline (reference sequence). V gave up 5 bases and J gave up 4 bases; unmatched junction bases: 4. This chain's CDR3 is CSAGGQGEYEQYF. As DNA, the CDR3 is TGCAGTGCTGGGGGACAGGGGGAGTACGAGCAGTACTTC.

J is TRBJ1-1 and V is TRBV5-1; maybe TRBD1 (5 bases). Trimming pared 2 bases from V and 4 bases from J, leaving 9 bases between. Germline V gene sequence: CDR1 SGHRS, CDR2 YFSETQ. CDR3 length equals 13 residues. CDR3 coding DNA: TGCGCCAGCAGCTTTCGACAGACCACTGAAGCTTTCTTT. Translation gives CASSFRQTTEAFF.

The chain links TRBV6-2 or TRBV6-3 to TRBJ2-7; D call uncertain. The CDR3 runs to 15 residues. Germline CDR1 MNHEY, CDR2 SVGEGT. Deletions cut 7 bases from V and 0 bases from J, with 16 bases between. CDR3 region: CASTPWGDSSYEQYF. As DNA, the CDR3 is TGTGCCAGCACCCCGTGGGGTGATAGCTCCTACGAGCAGTACTTC.

The genes are TRBV20-1 and TRBJ1-1, with D possibly being TRBD1 (5 bases). Looked up from germline, CDR1 is DFQATT and CDR2 is SNEGSKA (reference sequence). V lost 0 bases and J lost 3, with 11 bases in between. The CDR3 contains 14 residues. The CDR3 region has the DNA TGCAGTGCTAGAGAAGGGTCAGGGTACACTGAAGCTTTCTTT. Translating it yields CSAREGSGYTEAFF.

The rearrangement uses TRBV19 and TRBJ2-7; D uncertain. Deletions cut 5 bases from V and 0 bases from J, with 14 bases between. There are 15 residues in the CDR3. Germline CDR1 LNHDA, CDR2 SQIVND (reference sequence). Here the CDR3 DNA reads TGTGCCAGTAGTCCGGGTGGGTCCCCCTCCTACGAGCAGTACTTC. Translated, it gives CASSPGGSPSYEQYF.

This chain links TRBV6-5 with TRBJ1-2; a possible D gene is TRBD1 (5 bases). Germline-derived CDR1 and CDR2 are MNHEY and SVGAGI. V was trimmed by 5 bases and J by 12 bases, leaving 19 bases between them. The CDR3 runs to 13 residues. The chain's CDR3 is CASSPSLVRGHTF. DNA for the CDR3: TGTGCCAGCAGTCCCTCGTTAGTTAGGGGTCACACCTTC.

This chain connects TRBV20-1 to TRBJ2-7; 11 nucleotides match TRBD1. V gave up 6 bases and J gave up 0 bases; unmatched junction bases: 4. Germline CDR1 DFQATT, CDR2 SNEGSKA (reference sequence). The CDR3 has 14 amino acids. Here the CDR3 DNA reads TGCAGTGCGGTGGACAGGGGGCACTCCTACGAGCAGTACTTC. Residues: CSAVDRGHSYEQYF.

The J gene is TRBJ2-2, the V gene TRBV7-6; D is unresolved. Trimming took off 0 bases at V and 5 bases at J, with 1 base between the two ends. The V gene's germline CDR1 is SGHVS and CDR2 FNYEAQ. The CDR3 length is 12 residues. The CDR3 nucleotides are TGTGCCAGCAGCTTAGCTACCGGGGAGCTGTTTTTT. As protein: CASSLATGELFF.

This chain uses TRBV29-1 with TRBJ2-4; D is perhaps TRBD1 (5 bases). V was trimmed by 4 bases and J by 0 bases, leaving 22 bases between them. This CDR3 is 18 amino acids long. Germline assignment: CDR1 SQVTM and CDR2 ANQGSEA. CDR3 DNA: TGCAGCGTTGGTTTAGGGGCCCCGAATTCTTTAGCCAAAAACATTCAGTACTTC. This codes for CSVGLGAPNSLAKNIQYF.

This sequence joins TRBV18 and TRBJ2-5; 12 bases agree with TRBD2. The trim removed 2 bases at V and 4 bases at J, leaving 5 bases unmatched. Germline V lookup: CDR1 KGHSH, CDR2 LQKENI. The CDR3 spans 16 residues. This CDR3 is CASSPSKTSGGETQYF. CDR3 nucleotide sequence: TGTGCCAGCTCACCATCCAAGACTAGCGGGGGAGAGACCCAGTACTTC.

The chain couples TRBV20-1 to TRBJ2-1, with TRBD2 matching 8 bases. The CDR3 is made up of 14 amino acids. V shed 6 bases and J 10 bases; nucleotides not matched to a gene: 14. Germline V lookup: CDR1 DFQATT, CDR2 SNEGSKA (reference sequence). CDR3 nucleotides: TGCAGTGCCCCGAGGGAGCGGGGGATGCGGGAGCAGTTCTTC. Its translation: CSAPRERGMREQFF.